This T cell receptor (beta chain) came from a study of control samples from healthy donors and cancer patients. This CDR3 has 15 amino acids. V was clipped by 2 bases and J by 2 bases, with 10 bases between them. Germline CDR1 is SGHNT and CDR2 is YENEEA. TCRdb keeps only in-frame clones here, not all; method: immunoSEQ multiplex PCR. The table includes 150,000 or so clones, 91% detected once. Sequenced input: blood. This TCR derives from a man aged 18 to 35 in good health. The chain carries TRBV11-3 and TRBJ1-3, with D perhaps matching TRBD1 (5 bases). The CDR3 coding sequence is TGTGCCAGCAGCTTAACAGGCTCCACTGGAAACACCATATATTTT. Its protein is CASSLTGSTGNTIYF.